What follows are 12 T cell receptor beta chains derived from one specimen sequenced in a study of cytomegalovirus exposure and HLA in healthy donors. PCR employed 60 Vbeta and 13 Jbeta primers. The table came from immunoSEQ multiplex PCR; TCRdb's copy has only in-frame clones and leaves some out. The sample yields 85,000 to 100,000 clones, 79% seen once. The sequencing sample was made of PBMCs. Receptors originate from a male donor in good health and CMV-seropositive.

The chain carries TRBV7-2 and TRBJ2-1, with 11 bases lining up with TRBD2. CDR3 length: 15 residues. The V and J ends lost 5 bases and 4 bases, in that order; junction bases with no gene match: 4. Germline V lookup: CDR1 SGHTA, CDR2 FQGNSA. The CDR3 DNA reads as TGTGCCAGCAGCCGAACTAGCGGGGGTTACAATGAGCAGTTCTTC. Translating gives CASSRTSGGYNEQFF. The complete variable domain, with remaining parts taken from reference TRBV7-2 and TRBJ2-1, reads GAGVSQSPSNKVTEKGKDVELRCDPISGHTALYWYRQSLGQGLEFLIYFQGNSAPDKSGLPSDRFSAERTGGSVSTLTIQRTQQEDSAVYLCASSRTSGGYNEQFFGPGTRLTVL.

The rearrangement joins TRBV6-1 to TRBJ1-2; no definite D call. The CDR3 is made up of 12 amino acids. Looked up from germline, CDR1 is MNHNS and CDR2 is SASEGT. Trimming stripped 7 bases from V and 4 bases from J, with 10 bases between. The CDR3, as DNA: TGTGCCAGCAAAATAATCTCCTATGGCTACACCTTC. Its protein is CASKIISYGYTF.

The table lists this clone with a few counts. The chain recombines TRBV9 with TRBJ2-2, with unresolved D. Germline lookup yields CDR1 SGDLS and CDR2 YYNGEE. Trimming took off 4 bases at V and 2 bases at J, with 9 bases between the two ends. The CDR3 totals 14 residues. CDR3 region: CASSLDRNTGELFF. In nucleotides, the CDR3 is TGTGCCAGCAGCCTAGATAGAAACACCGGGGAGCTGTTTTTT.

The V call is TRBV11-1, the J call TRBJ2-1, with 8 positions matching TRBD2. V shed 4 bases, J shed 6 bases, and the junction held 8 bases outside the gene matches. The CDR3 sequence is 15 residues long. Germline values: CDR1 SGHAT, CDR2 FQDESV (reference sequence). CDR3 protein: CASSSSLGGGNEQFF. In nucleotides, the CDR3 is TGTGCCAGCAGCTCCAGCCTCGGGGGGGGCAATGAGCAGTTCTTC.

The V call is TRBV2, the J call TRBJ1-5; D possibly corresponds to TRBD1 (5 bases). V was shortened by 4 bases and J by 6 bases, with 13 bases between the two germline ends. CDR3 length: 14 residues. Germline CDR1 reads SNHLY; CDR2 reads FYNNEI. The CDR3 DNA reads TGTGCCAGCAGTGGGGGGGGAGGTAGTCAGCCCCAGCATTTT. Translated, it gives CASSGGGGSQPQHF. Complete variable domain (other parts from reference TRBV2 and TRBJ1-5): EPEVTQTPSHQVTQMGQEVILRCVPISNHLYFYWYRQILGQKVEFLVSFYNNEISEKSEIFDDQFSVERPDGSNFTLKIRSTKLEDSAMYFCASSGGGGSQPQHFGDGTRLSIL.

This clone was seen once. The chain uses TRBV4-3 and TRBJ1-1; D may be TRBD1 (6 bases). Trimming removed 1 base from V and 4 bases from J, with 10 bases in between. This CDR3 comprises 14 residues. CDR1 LGHNA and CDR2 YSLEER come from the germline V gene. CDR3: CASSQGTASTEAFF. The CDR3, as DNA: TGCGCCAGCAGCCAAGGGACAGCCAGCACTGAAGCTTTCTTT.

V usage is TRBV30 and J usage is TRBJ2-1, with D perhaps TRBD1 (6 bases). The CDR3 covers 13 residues. CDR1 GTSNPN and CDR2 SVGIG come from the germline V gene (reference sequence). The V end lost 6 bases, the J end lost 6 bases, and 15 bases lay between the germline ends. CDR3 bases: TGTGCCTGCCGGGACAAGCGGCGCAATGAGCAGTTCTTC. Its translation: CACRDKRRNEQFF.

V is TRBV30 and J is TRBJ2-1; D might be TRBD2 (6 bases). This CDR3 spans 11 amino acids. CDR1 is GTSNPN and CDR2 is SVGIG in the germline V gene (reference sequence). The V end lost 4 bases, the J end lost 6 bases, and 7 bases lay between the germline ends. The CDR3 here is CAWTGGNEQFF. DNA of the CDR3: TGTGCCTGGACCGGGGGCAATGAGCAGTTCTTC.

V usage is TRBV27 and J usage is TRBJ1-2; possible D gene TRBD1, 6 bases. The CDR3 consists of 13 residues. Germline CDR1 is MNHEY and CDR2 is SMNVEV (reference sequence). Trimming stripped 8 bases from V and 5 bases from J, with 15 bases between. The CDR3 sequence is CASCTEQGYGYTF. In DNA, the CDR3 is TGTGCCAGCTGCACCGAACAGGGATATGGCTACACCTTC.

This clone has only one observation. The chain is built from TRBV6-5 and TRBJ1-3, with a weak D call TRBD1 (5 bases). With 8 bases removed from V and 0 bases from J, the gap between germline ends came to 11 bases. The CDR3 has 14 amino acids. The V gene's germline CDR1 is MNHEY and CDR2 SVGAGI. In DNA form, the CDR3 reads TGTGCCAGCCGGGGGAGATTCTCTGGAAACACCATATATTTT. It is translated as CASRGRFSGNTIYF.

The rearrangement uses TRBV29-1 and TRBJ2-3; 9 nucleotides line up with TRBD1. The CDR3 runs 14 residues. CDR1 SQVTM and CDR2 ANQGSEA come from the germline V gene. Trimming removed 4 bases from V and 0 bases from J; junction bases left unmatched: 2. The CDR3 bases are TGCAGCGTTGGGACAGGGGCTAGCACAGATACGCAGTATTTT. This translates into CSVGTGASTDTQYF.

V is TRBV7-2 and J is TRBJ1-2; D call uncertain. Germline V gene lookup returns CDR1 SGHTA and CDR2 FQGNSA. Trimming removed 0 bases from V and 8 bases from J, with 7 bases in between. This CDR3 has 12 residues. CDR3 protein: CASSLAPGGYTF. CDR3 nucleotides: TGTGCCAGCAGCTTAGCACCGGGGGGCTACACCTTC.